Below, one T cell receptor (beta chain) is given with its context. Per the authors' pipeline: The assay estimated nucleated cells by amplifying reference gene primers. The data were produced by immunoSEQ multiplex PCR, yet TCRdb's version contains in-frame clones alone and is incomplete. The DNA was the basis for D and trimming; V, J and clone size are from that table. This table holds approximately 200,000 clones, about 86% found once. The data were taken from a study of blood T cell repertoires in COVID-19. Whole-study context: Both acute and convalescent COVID-19 samples were obtained from the United States, Italy and Spain. T cells, B-cell-depleted T cells, or PBMCs provided the cDNA or gDNA that served as material.

The CDR3 covers 16 residues. With 0 bases removed from V and 0 bases from J, the gap between germline ends came to 9 bases. CDR1 LNHNV and CDR2 YYDKDF come from the germline V gene (reference sequence). The sequenced sample was peripheral blood. The chain has TRBV15 and TRBJ2-1; a weak D match, TRBD1 (6 bases). The receptor was isolated from a woman aged 30 to 39 with active or convalescent COVID-19. CDR3 amino acids: CATSRDRTVSYNEQFF. The CDR3 DNA reads TGTGCCACCAGCAGAGATCGGACAGTCTCCTACAATGAGCAGTTCTTC.